Listed here are 8 T cell receptor beta chains from one sample, sequenced in a study of neurological immune-mediated disorders. In TCRdb, the 5' RACE reads were re-called with MiXCR into one record per CDR3 protein. The table has about 59,000 distinct CDR3 sequences, over 9.5% seen once; the top ten hold about 10%. Sequencing used PBMCs. These receptors all come from a woman aged 60-75 years with HTLV-1-associated myelopathy (HAM/TSP).

This clonotype was counted ten times or more. The chain combines TRBV20-1 with TRBJ2-7; 7 bases are a match to TRBD2. V lost 2 bases and J lost 2; bases outside the gene matches: 0. The CDR3 consists of 12 residues. The germline V gene encodes CDR1 DFQATT and CDR2 SNEGSKA (reference sequence). The CDR3 loop is CSARLAAYEQYF. DNA for the CDR3: TGCAGTGCTAGACTAGCGGCCTACGAGCAGTACTTC.

This clonotype was seen many times. V usage is TRBV5-1 and J usage is TRBJ2-7, with D hard to call. V gave up 2 bases and J gave up 4 bases, with 10 bases separating them. Germline values: CDR1 SGHRS, CDR2 YFSETQ. The CDR3 has 13 amino acids. CDR3 amino acids: CASSFRADYEQYF. The DNA of the CDR3 is TGCGCCAGCAGCTTTAGGGCAGATTACGAGCAGTACTTC.

The table lists this clonotype with many counts. V usage is TRBV20-1 and J usage is TRBJ2-3; no reliable D call. The CDR3 is 15 residues long. V lost 2 bases, J lost 4 bases, and 16 bases lay in between. Germline lookup yields CDR1 DFQATT and CDR2 SNEGSKA (reference sequence). CDR3: CSARPPASFADTQYF. The CDR3 DNA reads as TGCAGTGCTAGACCGCCGGCCAGCTTCGCAGATACGCAGTATTTT.

This clonotype was picked up many times. The rearrangement links TRBV20-1 to TRBJ1-1, with TRBD1 matching over 7 bases. The germline V gene has CDR1 DFQATT and CDR2 SNEGSKA (reference sequence). This CDR3 is built from 12 residues. V shed 7 bases, J shed 3 bases, and the junction held 5 bases outside the gene matches. CDR3 protein: CSVGTADTEAFF. As DNA, the CDR3 is TGCAGTGTCGGGACAGCAGACACTGAAGCTTTCTTT.

This clonotype occurred many times. The J gene is TRBJ2-1, the V gene TRBV7-8; TRBD2 is a possible D gene (5 bases). The V and J ends lost 1 base and 2 bases respectively, with 12 bases between them. The CDR3 is 16 amino acids. CDR1 SGHVS and CDR2 FQNEAQ come from the germline V gene. The CDR3 reads CASSLESLATYNEQFF. In DNA, the CDR3 is TGTGCCAGCAGCTTAGAATCCCTAGCCACCTACAATGAGCAGTTCTTC.

This clonotype has at least ten counts. The chain recombines TRBV5-5 with TRBJ2-7, with unresolved D. Trimming left V 3 bases short and J 3 bases short, with 13 bases between. The CDR3 length is 14 residues. The germline V gene has CDR1 SGHKS and CDR2 YYEKEE (reference sequence). CDR3 residues: CASSSEIWGYEQYF. The CDR3 nucleotides read TGTGCCAGCAGCTCCGAAATTTGGGGCTACGAGCAGTACTTC.

In this sample, this clonotype turned up many times. The rearrangement uses TRBV7-6 and TRBJ1-5; D gene ambiguous. The germline gives CDR1 SGHVS, CDR2 FNYEAQ. The CDR3 contains 14 residues. Trimming removed 2 bases at V and 0 bases at J, with 5 bases between. The CDR3 region is CASSLTDSNQPQHF. In nucleotides, the CDR3 is TGTGCCAGCAGCTTAACGGATAGCAATCAGCCCCAGCATTTT.

The table lists this clonotype with many counts. The chain recombines TRBV5-5 with TRBJ2-7; 7 nucleotides line up with TRBD2. The CDR3 runs 14 residues. The trim removed 0 bases at V and 2 bases at J, leaving 2 bases unmatched. CDR1 SGHKS and CDR2 YYEKEE come from the germline V gene (reference sequence). The CDR3 protein is CASSLASGTYEQYF. In nucleotides, the CDR3 is TGTGCCAGCAGCTTGGCTAGCGGTACCTACGAGCAGTACTTC. Together with reference TRBV5-5 and TRBJ2-7, the CDR3 gives the full variable domain: DAGVTQSPTHLIKTRGQQVTLRCSPISGHKSVSWYQQVLGQGPQFIFQYYEKEERGRGNFPDRFSARQFPNYSSELNVNALLLGDSALYLCASSLASGTYEQYFGPGTRLTVT.